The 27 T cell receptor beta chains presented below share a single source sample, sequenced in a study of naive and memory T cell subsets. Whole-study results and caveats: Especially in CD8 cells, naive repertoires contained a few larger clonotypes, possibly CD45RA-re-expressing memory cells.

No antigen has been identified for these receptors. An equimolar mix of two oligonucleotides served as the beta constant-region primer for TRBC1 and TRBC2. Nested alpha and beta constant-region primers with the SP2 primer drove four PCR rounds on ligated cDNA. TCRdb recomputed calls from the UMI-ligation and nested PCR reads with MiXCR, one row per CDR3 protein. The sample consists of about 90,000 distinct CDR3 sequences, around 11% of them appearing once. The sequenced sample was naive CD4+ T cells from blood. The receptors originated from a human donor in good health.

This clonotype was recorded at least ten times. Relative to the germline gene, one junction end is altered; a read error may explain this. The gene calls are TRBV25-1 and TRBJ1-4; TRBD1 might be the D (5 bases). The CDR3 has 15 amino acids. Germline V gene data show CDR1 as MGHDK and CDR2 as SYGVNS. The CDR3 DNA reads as TGTGCCAGCAGTGAATTGGCCGGGGCTAACGAAAAACTGTTTTTT. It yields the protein CASSELAGANEKLFF.

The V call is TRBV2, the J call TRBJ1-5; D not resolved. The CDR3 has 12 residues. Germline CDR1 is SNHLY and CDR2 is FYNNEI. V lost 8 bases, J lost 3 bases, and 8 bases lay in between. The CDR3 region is CASGLINQPQHF. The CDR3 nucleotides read TGTGCCAGCGGACTGATCAATCAGCCCCAGCATTTT.

The CDR3 sequence is CASSFLGTAAFF. For the CDR3, the DNA is TGTGCCAGCAGTTTTCTGGGGACTGCGGCTTTCTTT. The chain employs TRBV12-3 or TRBV12-4 and TRBJ1-1; possibly TRBD1 for D (5 bases). V lost 3 bases and J 11 bases, leaving 13 bases between the germline ends. The CDR3 extends over 12 amino acids.

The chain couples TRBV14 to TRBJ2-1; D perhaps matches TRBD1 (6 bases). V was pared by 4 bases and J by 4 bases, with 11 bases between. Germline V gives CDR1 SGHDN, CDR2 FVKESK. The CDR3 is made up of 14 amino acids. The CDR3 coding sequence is TGTGCCAGCAGCCCGCGGACAGTTTACAATGAGCAGTTCTTC. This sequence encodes CASSPRTVYNEQFF.

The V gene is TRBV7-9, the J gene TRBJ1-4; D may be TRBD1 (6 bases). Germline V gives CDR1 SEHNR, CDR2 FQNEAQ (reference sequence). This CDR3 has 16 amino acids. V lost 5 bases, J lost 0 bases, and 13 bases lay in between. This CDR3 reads CASSIPDRATNEKLFF. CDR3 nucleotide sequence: TGTGCCAGCAGCATACCGGACAGAGCAACTAATGAAAAACTGTTTTTT.

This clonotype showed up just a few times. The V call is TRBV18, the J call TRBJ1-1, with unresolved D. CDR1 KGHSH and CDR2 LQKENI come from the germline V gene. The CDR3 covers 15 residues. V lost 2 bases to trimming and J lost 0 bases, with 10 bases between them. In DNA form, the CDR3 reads TGTGCCAGCTCACCAGATCCCTTCATGAACACTGAAGCTTTCTTT. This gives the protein CASSPDPFMNTEAFF.

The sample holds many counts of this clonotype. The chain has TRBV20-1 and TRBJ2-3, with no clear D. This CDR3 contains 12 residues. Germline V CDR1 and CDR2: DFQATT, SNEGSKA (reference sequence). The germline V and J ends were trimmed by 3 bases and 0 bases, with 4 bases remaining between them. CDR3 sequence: CSASISTDTQYF. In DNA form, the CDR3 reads TGCAGTGCTAGCATCAGCACAGATACGCAGTATTTT.

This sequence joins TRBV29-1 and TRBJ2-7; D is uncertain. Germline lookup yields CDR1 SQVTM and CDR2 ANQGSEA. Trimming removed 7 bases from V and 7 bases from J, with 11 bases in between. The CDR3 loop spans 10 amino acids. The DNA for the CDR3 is TGCAGCGCTCTAATTGAAGAGCAGTACTTC. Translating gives CSALIEEQYF.

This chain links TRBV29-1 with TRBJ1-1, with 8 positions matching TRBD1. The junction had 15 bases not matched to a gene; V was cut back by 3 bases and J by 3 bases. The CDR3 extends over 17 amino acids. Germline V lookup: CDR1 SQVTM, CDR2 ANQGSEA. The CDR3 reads CSVDRGRVGESYTEAFF. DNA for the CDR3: TGCAGCGTTGACAGGGGGCGCGTGGGAGAGAGCTACACTGAAGCTTTCTTT.

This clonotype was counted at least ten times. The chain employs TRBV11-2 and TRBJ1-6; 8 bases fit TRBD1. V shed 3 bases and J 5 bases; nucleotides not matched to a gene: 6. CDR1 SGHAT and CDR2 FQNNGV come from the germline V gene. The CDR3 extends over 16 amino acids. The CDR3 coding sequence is TGTGCCAGCAGCTTGGGGGGACAGGTTAATAATTCACCCCTCCACTTT. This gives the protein CASSLGGQVNNSPLHF.

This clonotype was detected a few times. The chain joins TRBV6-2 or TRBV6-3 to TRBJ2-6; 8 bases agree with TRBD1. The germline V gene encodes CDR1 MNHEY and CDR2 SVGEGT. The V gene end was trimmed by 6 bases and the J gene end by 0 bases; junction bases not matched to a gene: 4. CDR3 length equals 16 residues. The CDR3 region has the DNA TGTGCCAGCAGCAGGACAGGGACCTCTGGGGCCAACGTCCTGACTTTC. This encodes CASSRTGTSGANVLTF.

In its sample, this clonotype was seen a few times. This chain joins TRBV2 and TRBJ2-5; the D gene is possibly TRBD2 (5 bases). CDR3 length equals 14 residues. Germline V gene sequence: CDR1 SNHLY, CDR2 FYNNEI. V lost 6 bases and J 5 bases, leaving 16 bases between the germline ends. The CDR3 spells CASRDSELSETQYF. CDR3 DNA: TGTGCCAGCAGGGACTCGGAGTTGTCGGAGACCCAGTACTTC.

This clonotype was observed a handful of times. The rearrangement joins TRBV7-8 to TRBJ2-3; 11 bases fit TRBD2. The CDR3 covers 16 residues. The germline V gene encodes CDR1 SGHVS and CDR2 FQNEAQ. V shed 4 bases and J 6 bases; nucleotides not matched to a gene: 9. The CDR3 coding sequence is TGTGCCAGCAGCTCAGCGGGACTAGCGGTGTACGATACGCAGTATTTT. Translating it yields CASSSAGLAVYDTQYF.

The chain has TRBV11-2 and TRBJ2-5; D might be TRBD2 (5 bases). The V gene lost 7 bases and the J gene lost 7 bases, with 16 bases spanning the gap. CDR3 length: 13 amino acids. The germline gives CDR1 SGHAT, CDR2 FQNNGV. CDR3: CASTFTVGVTQYF. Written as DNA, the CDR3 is TGTGCCAGCACTTTCACAGTCGGGGTGACCCAGTACTTC.

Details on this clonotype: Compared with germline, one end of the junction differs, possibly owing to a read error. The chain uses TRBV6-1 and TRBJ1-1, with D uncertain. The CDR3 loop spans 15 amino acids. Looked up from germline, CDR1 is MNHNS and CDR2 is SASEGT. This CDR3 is CASSDREGWNTEAYF. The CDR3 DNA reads TGTGCCAGCAGTGATCGTGAGGGCTGGAACACTGAAGCTTACTTT.

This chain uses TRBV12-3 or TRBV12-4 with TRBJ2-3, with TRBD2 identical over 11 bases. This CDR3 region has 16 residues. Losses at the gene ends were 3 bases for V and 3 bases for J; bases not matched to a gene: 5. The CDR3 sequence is CASSFLAGGPTDTQYF. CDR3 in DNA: TGTGCCAGCAGTTTCTTAGCGGGAGGGCCTACAGATACGCAGTATTTT.

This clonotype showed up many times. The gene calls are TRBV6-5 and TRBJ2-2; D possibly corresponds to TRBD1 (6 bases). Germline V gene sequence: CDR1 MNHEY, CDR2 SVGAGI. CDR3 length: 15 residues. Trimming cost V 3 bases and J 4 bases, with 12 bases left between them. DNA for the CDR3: TGTGCCAGCAGTTATCAGGGGATCGTCACCGGGGAGCTGTTTTTT. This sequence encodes CASSYQGIVTGELFF.

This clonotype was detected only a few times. The CDR3 reads CASRGLAGYNEQFF. Written as DNA, the CDR3 is TGTGCCAGCAGAGGACTAGCGGGGTACAATGAGCAGTTCTTC. The chain is built from TRBV12-3 or TRBV12-4 and TRBJ2-1; TRBD2 matches 12 bases. CDR3 length: 14 residues. V lost 6 bases to trimming and J lost 4 bases; unmatched junction nucleotides: 1.

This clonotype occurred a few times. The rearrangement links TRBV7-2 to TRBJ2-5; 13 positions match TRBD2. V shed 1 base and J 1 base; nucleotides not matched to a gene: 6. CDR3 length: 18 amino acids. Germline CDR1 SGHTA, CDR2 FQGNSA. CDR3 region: CASSLVLAGGPIQETQYF. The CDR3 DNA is TGTGCCAGCAGCTTAGTACTAGCGGGAGGGCCAATCCAAGAGACCCAGTACTTC.

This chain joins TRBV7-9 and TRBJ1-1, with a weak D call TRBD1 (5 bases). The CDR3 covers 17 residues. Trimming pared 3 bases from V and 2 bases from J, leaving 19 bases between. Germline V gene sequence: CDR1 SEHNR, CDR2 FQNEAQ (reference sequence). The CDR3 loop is CASSFMGEPGPNTEAFF. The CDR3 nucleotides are TGTGCCAGCAGCTTCATGGGAGAACCGGGACCAAACACTGAAGCTTTCTTT.

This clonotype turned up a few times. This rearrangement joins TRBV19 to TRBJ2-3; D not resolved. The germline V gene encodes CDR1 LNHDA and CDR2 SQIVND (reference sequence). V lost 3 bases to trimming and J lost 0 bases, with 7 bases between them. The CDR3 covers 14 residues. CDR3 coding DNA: TGTGCCAGTAGTATCATGTCTAGCACAGATACGCAGTATTTT. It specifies CASSIMSSTDTQYF.

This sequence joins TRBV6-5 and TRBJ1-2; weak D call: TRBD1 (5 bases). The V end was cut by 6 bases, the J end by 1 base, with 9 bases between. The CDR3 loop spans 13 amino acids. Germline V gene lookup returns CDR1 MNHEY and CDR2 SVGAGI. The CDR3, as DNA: TGTGCCAGCAGCTGGGACCTTAACTATGGCTACACCTTC. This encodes CASSWDLNYGYTF.

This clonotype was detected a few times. The CDR3 here is CASRPGVGQGNTEAFF. CDR3 sequence (DNA): TGTGCCAGCAGGCCCGGGGTTGGACAGGGCAACACTGAAGCTTTCTTT. J is TRBJ1-1 and V is TRBV7-6; 8 positions match TRBD1. The CDR3 totals 16 residues. Per germline, CDR1 SGHVS and CDR2 FNYEAQ. V lost 6 bases to trimming and J lost 2 bases; unmatched junction nucleotides: 11.

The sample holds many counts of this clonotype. In DNA, the CDR3 is TGTGCCAGCAGCTTATCCGGGGTTAGCTCCTACGAGCAGTACTTC. It is translated as CASSLSGVSSYEQYF. The chain has TRBV7-2 and TRBJ2-7; the D gene is possibly TRBD2 (5 bases). V was cut by 2 bases and J by 0 bases, with 11 bases left in between. The CDR3 is 15 residues long. Germline lookup yields CDR1 SGHTA and CDR2 FQGNSA.

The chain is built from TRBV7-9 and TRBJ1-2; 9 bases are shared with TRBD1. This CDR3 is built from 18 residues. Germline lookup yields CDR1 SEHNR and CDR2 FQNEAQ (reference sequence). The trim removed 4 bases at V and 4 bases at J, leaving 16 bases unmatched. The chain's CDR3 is CASSSNSGQGLPFYGYTF. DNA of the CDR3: TGTGCCAGCAGCTCAAACTCCGGACAGGGGCTTCCCTTCTATGGCTACACCTTC.

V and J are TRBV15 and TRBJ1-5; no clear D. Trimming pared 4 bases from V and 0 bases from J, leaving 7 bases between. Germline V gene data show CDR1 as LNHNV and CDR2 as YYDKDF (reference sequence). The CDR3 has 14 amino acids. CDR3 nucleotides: TGTGCCACCAGCATTGCGATTAGCAATCAGCCCCAGCATTTT. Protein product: CATSIAISNQPQHF. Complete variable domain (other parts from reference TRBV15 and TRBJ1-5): DAMVIQNPRYQVTQFGKPVTLSCSQTLNHNVMYWYQQKSSQAPKLLFHYYDKDFNNEADTPDNFQSRRPNTSFCFLDIRSPGLGDTAMYLCATSIAISNQPQHFGDGTRLSIL.

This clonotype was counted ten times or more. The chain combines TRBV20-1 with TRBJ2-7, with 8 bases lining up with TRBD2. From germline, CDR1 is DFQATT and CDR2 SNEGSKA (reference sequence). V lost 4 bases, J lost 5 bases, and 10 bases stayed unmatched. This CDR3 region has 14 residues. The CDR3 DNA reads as TGCAGTGCTAAATCGGGACTAGTATCCCACGAGCAGTACTTC. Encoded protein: CSAKSGLVSHEQYF.